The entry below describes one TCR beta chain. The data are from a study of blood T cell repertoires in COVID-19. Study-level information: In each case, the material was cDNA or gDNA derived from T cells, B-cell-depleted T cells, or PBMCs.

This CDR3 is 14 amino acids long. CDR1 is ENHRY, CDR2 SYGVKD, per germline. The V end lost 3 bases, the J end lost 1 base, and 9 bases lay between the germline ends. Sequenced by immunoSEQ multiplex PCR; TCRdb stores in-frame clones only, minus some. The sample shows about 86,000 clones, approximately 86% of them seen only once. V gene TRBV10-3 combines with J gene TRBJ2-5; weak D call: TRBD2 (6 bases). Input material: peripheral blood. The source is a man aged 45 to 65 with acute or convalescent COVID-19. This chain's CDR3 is CAISDGGSQETQYF. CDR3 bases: TGTGCCATCAGTGATGGGGGGTCCCAAGAGACCCAGTACTTC.